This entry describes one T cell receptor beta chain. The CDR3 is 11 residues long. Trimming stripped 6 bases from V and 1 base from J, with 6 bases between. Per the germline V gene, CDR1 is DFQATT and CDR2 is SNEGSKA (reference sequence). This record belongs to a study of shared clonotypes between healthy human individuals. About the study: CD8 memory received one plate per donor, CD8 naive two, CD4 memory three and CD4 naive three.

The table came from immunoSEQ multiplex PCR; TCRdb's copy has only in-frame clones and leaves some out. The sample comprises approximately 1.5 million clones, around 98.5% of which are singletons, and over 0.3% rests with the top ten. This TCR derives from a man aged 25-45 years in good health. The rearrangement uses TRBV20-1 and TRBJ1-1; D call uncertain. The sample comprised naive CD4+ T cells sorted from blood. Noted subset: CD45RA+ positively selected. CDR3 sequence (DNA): TGCAGTGCGTTTGGGAACACTGAAGCTTTCTTT. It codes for CSAFGNTEAFF.